Below, 24 T cell receptor beta chains from the same sample are listed, as sequenced in a study of untreated major depressive disorder. Broader study findings: CD4+ T cells from depressed patients used TRBV05-01 (Vbeta 5.1) more often than controls.

Some clones are missing from TCRdb's copy, which holds only in-frame ones; the method was immunoSEQ multiplex PCR. The data show under 15,000 clones, around nine tenths seen once. Their cognate antigens are unknown. Sequencing input: CD4+ T cells from PBMCs. Receptors were obtained from a woman aged 30 to 39 with major depressive disorder.

The table lists this clone with a count of one. The chain uses TRBV12-5 and TRBJ2-3; 9 bases are a match to TRBD1. The germline gives CDR1 LGHNT, CDR2 FRNRAP. The CDR3 runs to 16 residues. V dropped 0 bases and J dropped 5; count of bases not matched to a gene: 6. Here the CDR3 reads CASGLVLGQGGDTQYF. The DNA of the CDR3 is TGTGCTAGTGGTTTGGTACTGGGACAGGGAGGAGATACGCAGTATTTT.

The chain carries TRBV5-1 and TRBJ1-1; D is perhaps TRBD1 (6 bases). Germline loops: CDR1 SGHRS, CDR2 YFSETQ. Trimming stripped 2 bases from V and 0 bases from J, with 20 bases between. The length of the CDR3 is 18 residues. The chain's CDR3 is CASSFSGGSQFVNTEAFF. The CDR3 nucleotides are TGCGCCAGCAGCTTTTCCGGGGGCAGCCAATTTGTGAACACTGAAGCTTTCTTT.

This clone was counted once. The V and J genes are TRBV5-8 and TRBJ1-1; 7 nucleotides agree with TRBD1. V trimming: 4 bases; J trimming: 0 bases; junction bases outside the gene matches: 3. Germline CDR1 and CDR2: SGHTS and YDEGEE. The CDR3 totals 14 residues. CDR3 amino acids: CASSGDRLNTEAFF. The CDR3 bases are TGTGCCAGCAGCGGGGACAGATTGAACACTGAAGCTTTCTTT.

V is TRBV27 and J is TRBJ2-7; 9 nucleotides align to TRBD1. The germline V gene has CDR1 MNHEY and CDR2 SMNVEV (reference sequence). With 4 bases clipped from V and 4 bases from J, the junction kept 5 bases outside the gene matches. The CDR3 is made up of 14 amino acids. CDR3 nucleotide sequence: TGTGCCAGCAGTTCCTCGGGACAGGGTTACGAGCAGTACTTC. It is translated as CASSSSGQGYEQYF.

This clone was counted a single time. The rearrangement joins TRBV18 to TRBJ2-3; D uncertain. V lost 8 bases, J lost 7 bases, and 22 bases lay in between. Germline CDR1 and CDR2: KGHSH and LQKENI. The CDR3 is 15 amino acids. The DNA for the CDR3 is TGTGCCAGCACCACCCCCACAGTTCGGGCTAATACGCAGTATTTT. Translated, it gives CASTTPTVRANTQYF.

The chain joins TRBV27 to TRBJ2-2; D possibly uses TRBD1 or TRBD2 (5 bases each). The CDR3 is 19 residues long. CDR1 is MNHEY, CDR2 SMNVEV, per germline (reference sequence). Trimming stripped 3 bases from V and 0 bases from J, with 20 bases between. The CDR3 region has the DNA TGTGCCAGCAGTTTTAGTCGCTTTGGGGGACCTGCGAACACCGGGGAGCTGTTTTTT. Its translation: CASSFSRFGGPANTGELFF.

This chain joins TRBV5-6 and TRBJ2-1, with D possibly being TRBD1 (5 bases). This CDR3 is 13 amino acids long. CDR1 SGHDT and CDR2 YYEEEE come from the germline V gene. V lost 2 bases to trimming and J lost 6 bases, with 9 bases between them. The CDR3 DNA is TGTGCCAGCAGCTTTCAGGGTGGCAATGAGCAGTTCTTC. Encoded protein: CASSFQGGNEQFF.

This clone is a singleton in its sample. The CDR3 spells CASSQVLDVGYTF. CDR3 bases: TGTGCCAGCAGCCAAGTCCTAGATGTCGGCTACACCTTC. The rearrangement links TRBV4-2 to TRBJ1-2; D is unresolved. The CDR3 length is 13 residues. CDR1 is LGHNA, CDR2 YNFKEQ, per germline. V was clipped by 1 base and J by 8 bases, with 11 bases between them.

The chain carries TRBV6-1 and TRBJ2-2, with D unclear. The V and J ends lost 3 bases and 9 bases respectively, with 11 bases between them. The CDR3 has 13 amino acids. Germline V gene lookup returns CDR1 MNHNS and CDR2 SASEGT. The CDR3 region has the DNA TGTGCCAGCAGTGATGAGTTAATCAGGGAGCTGTTTTTT. Amino acids: CASSDELIRELFF.

This clone was detected a few times. The chain joins TRBV29-1 to TRBJ1-2; D unresolved. The CDR3 contains 14 residues. Trimming removed 4 bases at V and 5 bases at J, with 17 bases between. Germline V gives CDR1 SQVTM, CDR2 ANQGSEA. Written as DNA, the CDR3 is TGCAGCGTTGTCGGGGAAATCCCCACTTATGGCTACACCTTC. Its translation: CSVVGEIPTYGYTF.

The chain is built from TRBV11-3 and TRBJ2-7, with 7 nucleotides matching TRBD2. The length of the CDR3 is 18 residues. The germline gives CDR1 SGHNT, CDR2 YENEEA. V shed 0 bases and J 2 bases; nucleotides not matched to a gene: 13. The CDR3 loop reads CASSLDSGRTPVTYEQYF. The CDR3 coding sequence is TGTGCCAGCAGCTTAGACTCCGGGAGGACCCCTGTGACCTACGAGCAGTACTTC.

This clone appeared once. J is TRBJ2-7 and V is TRBV6-5; 12 nucleotides line up with TRBD2. V lost 2 bases to trimming and J lost 3 bases; unmatched junction nucleotides: 2. The CDR3 is 15 residues long. Germline lookup yields CDR1 MNHEY and CDR2 SVGAGI. The chain's CDR3 is CASSYRTSGIYEQYF. The CDR3 DNA is TGTGCCAGCAGTTACCGGACTAGCGGGATCTACGAGCAGTACTTC.

This chain connects TRBV19 to TRBJ2-7; 7 positions agree with TRBD2. The V gene end was trimmed by 5 bases and the J gene end by 5 bases; junction bases not matched to a gene: 9. CDR1 LNHDA and CDR2 SQIVND come from the germline V gene (reference sequence). This CDR3 comprises 14 residues. Here the CDR3 reads CASSLWLADNEQYF. The CDR3 nucleotides are TGTGCCAGTAGTCTCTGGCTAGCGGACAACGAGCAGTACTTC.

In its sample, this clone was seen once. The CDR3 is CASRTGTGGSQYF. The CDR3 bases are TGTGCCAGTAGAACCGGGACAGGGGGTTCTCAGTACTTC. The chain is built from TRBV19 and TRBJ2-4, with 11 bases aligning to TRBD1. Germline V gene lookup returns CDR1 LNHDA and CDR2 SQIVND (reference sequence). The CDR3 sequence is 13 residues long. The V and J ends lost 6 bases and 12 bases, in that order; junction bases with no gene match: 7.

The V call is TRBV5-1, the J call TRBJ2-3; D tentatively reads TRBD1 or TRBD2 (5 bases each). The CDR3 is 15 amino acids. With 0 bases removed from V and 2 bases from J, the gap between germline ends came to 10 bases. Per the germline V gene, CDR1 is SGHRS and CDR2 is YFSETQ. In DNA form, the CDR3 reads TGCGCCAGCAGCTTGGACGGGACGGCCACAGATACGCAGTATTTT. It specifies CASSLDGTATDTQYF.

V usage is TRBV18 and J usage is TRBJ1-2; D gene uncertain. V lost 1 base, J lost 1 base, and 13 bases lay in between. The length of the CDR3 is 16 residues. Per germline, CDR1 KGHSH and CDR2 LQKENI. The CDR3 region is CASSPQYSLNNYGYTF. In DNA, the CDR3 is TGTGCCAGCTCACCACAGTACAGCCTAAATAACTATGGCTACACCTTC.

The CDR3 loop is CATSRDPGGDEKLFF. The CDR3 DNA reads as TGTGCCACCAGCAGAGATCCAGGGGGCGATGAAAAACTGTTTTTT. V gene TRBV15 combines with J gene TRBJ1-4; 8 positions agree with TRBD1. In germline, CDR1 is LNHNV, CDR2 YYDKDF (reference sequence). The junction had 3 bases not matched to a gene; V was cut back by 0 bases and J by 6 bases. The CDR3 loop spans 15 amino acids.

V usage is TRBV5-4 and J usage is TRBJ1-1; tentatively, D is TRBD1 (5 bases). Trimming stripped 6 bases from V and 1 base from J, with 22 bases between. This CDR3 is built from 17 residues. The germline V gene encodes CDR1 SGHNT and CDR2 YYREEE (reference sequence). The CDR3 region is CASNSARAGLGNTEAFF. The DNA of the CDR3 is TGTGCCAGCAACTCCGCAAGGGCAGGGCTGGGGAACACTGAAGCTTTCTTT. Together with reference TRBV5-4 and TRBJ1-1, the CDR3 gives the full variable domain: ETGVTQSPTHLIKTRGQQVTLRCSSQSGHNTVSWYQQALGQGPQFIFQYYREEENGRGNFPPRFSGLQFPNYSSELNVNALELDDSALYLCASNSARAGLGNTEAFFGQGTRLTVV.

The CDR3: CASRGTVSNQPQHF. CDR3 sequence (DNA): TGTGCCAGCAGGGGGACAGTCAGCAATCAGCCCCAGCATTTT. J is TRBJ1-5 and V is TRBV6-5; 7 positions match TRBD1. Germline loops: CDR1 MNHEY, CDR2 SVGAGI. With V trimmed by 6 bases and J by 1 base, 3 bases remained unmatched. The CDR3 is 14 amino acids.

The chain recombines TRBV29-1 with TRBJ2-5; a weak D match, TRBD1 (6 bases). The CDR3 contains 11 residues. Germline-derived CDR1 and CDR2 are SQVTM and ANQGSEA. Trimming pared 6 bases from V and 14 bases from J, leaving 19 bases between. Here the CDR3 reads CSVNEGGPTYF. CDR3 DNA: TGCAGCGTCAACGAAGGGGGACCGACCTACTTC.

The chain recombines TRBV5-1 with TRBJ1-5; D may be TRBD1 (5 bases). The V end lost 3 bases, the J end lost 10 bases, and 17 bases lay between the germline ends. Looked up from germline, CDR1 is SGHRS and CDR2 is YFSETQ. CDR3 length: 14 amino acids. CDR3 nucleotides: TGCGCCAGCAGCTCCGGGGCCATTGGCCATCCCCAGCATTTT. It translates to CASSSGAIGHPQHF.

The chain is built from TRBV7-8 and TRBJ2-7; no reliable D call. Germline V gene lookup returns CDR1 SGHVS and CDR2 FQNEAQ. V lost 0 bases and J 2 bases, leaving 14 bases between the germline ends. The CDR3 runs to 16 residues. This CDR3 reads CASSLAVGPFAYEQYF. The CDR3 DNA reads TGTGCCAGCAGCTTAGCGGTAGGTCCGTTTGCCTACGAGCAGTACTTC.

The V gene is TRBV4-1, the J gene TRBJ1-2, with D maybe TRBD1 (5 bases). This CDR3 is 14 amino acids long. Germline V gene lookup returns CDR1 MGHRA and CDR2 YSYEKL. V was pared by 5 bases and J by 7 bases, with 17 bases between. DNA of the CDR3: TGCGCCAGCAGCAACATCGGGGGTGCAGGTGGCTACACCTTC. It specifies CASSNIGGAGGYTF.

The count of this clone is one. CDR3 protein: CASRGGGTGRSEQYF. The DNA of the CDR3 is TGTGCCAGCAGGGGCGGAGGGACAGGGCGCTCCGAGCAGTACTTC. This sequence joins TRBV27 and TRBJ2-7; 9 bases are shared with TRBD1. The CDR3 contains 15 residues. J lost 6 bases, V lost 6 bases, and 12 bases had no gene match. Looked up from germline, CDR1 is MNHEY and CDR2 is SMNVEV (reference sequence).